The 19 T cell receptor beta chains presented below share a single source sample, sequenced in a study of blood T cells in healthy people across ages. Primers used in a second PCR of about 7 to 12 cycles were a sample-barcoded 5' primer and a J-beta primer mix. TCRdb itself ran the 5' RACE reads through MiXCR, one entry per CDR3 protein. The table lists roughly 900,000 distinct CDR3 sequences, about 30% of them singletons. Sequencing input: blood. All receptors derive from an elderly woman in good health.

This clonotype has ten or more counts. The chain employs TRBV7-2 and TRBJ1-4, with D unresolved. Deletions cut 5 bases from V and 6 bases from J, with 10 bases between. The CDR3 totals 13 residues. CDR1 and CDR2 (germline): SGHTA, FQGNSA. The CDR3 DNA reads TGTGCCAGCAGCCGCCGCCACCATGAAAAACTGTTTTTT. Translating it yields CASSRRHHEKLFF.

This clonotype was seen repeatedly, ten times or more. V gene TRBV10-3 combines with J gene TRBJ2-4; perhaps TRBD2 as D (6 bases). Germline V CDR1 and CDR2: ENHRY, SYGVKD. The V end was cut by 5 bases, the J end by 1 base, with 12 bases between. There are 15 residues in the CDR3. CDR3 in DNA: TGTGCCATCAGTTTGGAGGGTCCGGCCAAAAACATTCAGTACTTC. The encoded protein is CAISLEGPAKNIQYF.

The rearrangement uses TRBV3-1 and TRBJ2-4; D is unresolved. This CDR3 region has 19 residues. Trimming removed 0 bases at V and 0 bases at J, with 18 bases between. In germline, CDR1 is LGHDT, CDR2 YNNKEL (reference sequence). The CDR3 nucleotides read TGTGCCAGCAGCCAAGAAGCCCCTAGACCACTCCTAGCCAAAAACATTCAGTACTTC. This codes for CASSQEAPRPLLAKNIQYF. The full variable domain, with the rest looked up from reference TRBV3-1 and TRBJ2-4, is DTAVSQTPKYLVTQMGNDKSIKCEQNLGHDTMYWYKQDSKKFLKIMFSYNNKELIINETVPNRFSPKSPDKAHLNLHINSLELGDSAVYFCASSQEAPRPLLAKNIQYFGAGTRLSVL.

This chain's CDR3 is CSARGDRPYNEQYF. The CDR3 nucleotides read TGCAGTGCTAGAGGGGACAGACCATACAATGAGCAGTACTTC. V gene TRBV20-1 combines with J gene TRBJ2-1; 7 bases map to TRBD1. The J call could be wrong; TRBJ2-7 is a better fit for the DNA end. Germline V CDR1 and CDR2: DFQATT, SNEGSKA (reference sequence). CDR3 length: 14 amino acids.

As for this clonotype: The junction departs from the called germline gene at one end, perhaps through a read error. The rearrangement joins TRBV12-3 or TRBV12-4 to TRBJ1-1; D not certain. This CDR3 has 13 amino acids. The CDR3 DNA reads TGTGCCAACAGTTATAGTGTTTACACTGAAGCTTTCTTT. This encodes CANSYSVYTEAFF.

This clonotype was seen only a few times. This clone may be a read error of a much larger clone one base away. The CDR3 sequence: CASSANGQGPYNEQYF. In DNA, the CDR3 is TGTGCCAGCAGCGCCAACGGACAGGGCCCCTACAATGAGCAGTACTTC. The V and J genes are TRBV7-2 and TRBJ2-1; 8 bases line up with TRBD1. The closer fit of TRBJ2-7 to the DNA end suggests the J call may be wrong. Germline V lookup: CDR1 SGHTA, CDR2 FQGNSA. There are 16 residues in the CDR3.

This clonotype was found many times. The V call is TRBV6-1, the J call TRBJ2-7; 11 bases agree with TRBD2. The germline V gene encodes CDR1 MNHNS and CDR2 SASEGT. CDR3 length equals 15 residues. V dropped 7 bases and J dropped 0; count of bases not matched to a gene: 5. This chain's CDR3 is CASTRLAGNSYEQYF. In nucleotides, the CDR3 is TGTGCCAGCACCCGACTAGCGGGGAACTCCTACGAGCAGTACTTC.

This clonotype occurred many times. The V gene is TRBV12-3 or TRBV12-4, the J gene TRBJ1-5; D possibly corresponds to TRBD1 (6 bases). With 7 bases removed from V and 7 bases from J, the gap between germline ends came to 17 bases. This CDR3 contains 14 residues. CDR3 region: CASTPGTHRQPQHF. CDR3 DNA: TGTGCCAGCACCCCCGGGACACATCGGCAGCCCCAGCATTTT.

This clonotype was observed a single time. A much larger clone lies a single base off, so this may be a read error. This CDR3 reads CASRLGRLGYF. CDR3 nucleotides: TGTGCCAGCAGGTTGGGACGTCTAGGGTATTTT. The chain has TRBV12-3 or TRBV12-4 and TRBJ2-3; either TRBD1 or TRBD2 may fit D (5 bases each). This CDR3 is built from 11 residues. The V gene lost 6 bases and the J gene lost 14 bases, with 15 bases spanning the gap.

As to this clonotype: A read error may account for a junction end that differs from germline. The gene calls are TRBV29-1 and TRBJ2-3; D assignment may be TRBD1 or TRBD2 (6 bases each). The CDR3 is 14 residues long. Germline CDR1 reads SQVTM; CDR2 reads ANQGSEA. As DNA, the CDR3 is TGCAGCGTATTACTGGGGGGCCCCACAGATGCGCAGTATTTT. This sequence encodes CSVLLGGPTDAQYF.

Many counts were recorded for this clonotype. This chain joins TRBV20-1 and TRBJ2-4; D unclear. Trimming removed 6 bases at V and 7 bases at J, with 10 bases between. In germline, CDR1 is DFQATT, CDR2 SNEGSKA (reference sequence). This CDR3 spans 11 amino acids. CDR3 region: CSALSRNIQYF. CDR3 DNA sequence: TGCAGTGCCCTAAGTCGGAACATTCAGTACTTC.

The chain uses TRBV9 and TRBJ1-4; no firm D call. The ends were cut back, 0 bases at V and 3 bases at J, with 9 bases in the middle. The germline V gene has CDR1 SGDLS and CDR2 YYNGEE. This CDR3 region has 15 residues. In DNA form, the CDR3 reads TGTGCCAGCAGCGTAGAAAGTGGACCTAATGAAAAACTGTTTTTT. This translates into CASSVESGPNEKLFF.

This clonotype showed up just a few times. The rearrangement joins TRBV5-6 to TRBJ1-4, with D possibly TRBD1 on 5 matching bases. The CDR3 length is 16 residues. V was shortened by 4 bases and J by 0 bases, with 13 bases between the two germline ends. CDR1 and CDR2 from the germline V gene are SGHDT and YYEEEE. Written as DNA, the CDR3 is TGTGCCAGCAGCGCAGGGACCCACACAACTAATGAAAAACTGTTTTTT. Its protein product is CASSAGTHTTNEKLFF.

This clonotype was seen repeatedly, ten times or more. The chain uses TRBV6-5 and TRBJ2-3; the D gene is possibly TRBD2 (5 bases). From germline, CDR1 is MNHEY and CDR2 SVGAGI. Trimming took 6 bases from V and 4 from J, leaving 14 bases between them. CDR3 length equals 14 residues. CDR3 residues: CASRRAPGSDTQYF. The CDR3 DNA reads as TGTGCCAGCAGGCGGGCCCCGGGCTCAGATACGCAGTATTTT.

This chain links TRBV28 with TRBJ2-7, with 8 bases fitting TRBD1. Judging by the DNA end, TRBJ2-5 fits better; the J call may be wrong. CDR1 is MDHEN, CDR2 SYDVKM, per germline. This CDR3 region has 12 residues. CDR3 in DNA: TGTGCCGGCACCTCAGGGGGCGAGACCCAGTACTTC. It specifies CAGTSGGETQYF.

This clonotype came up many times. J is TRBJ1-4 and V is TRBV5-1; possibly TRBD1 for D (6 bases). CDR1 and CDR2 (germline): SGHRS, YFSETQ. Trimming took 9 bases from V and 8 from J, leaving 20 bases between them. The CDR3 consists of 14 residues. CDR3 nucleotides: TGCGCCACGGGCCGGGGGCAGGCCGGCGAAAAACTGTTTTTT. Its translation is CATGRGQAGEKLFF.

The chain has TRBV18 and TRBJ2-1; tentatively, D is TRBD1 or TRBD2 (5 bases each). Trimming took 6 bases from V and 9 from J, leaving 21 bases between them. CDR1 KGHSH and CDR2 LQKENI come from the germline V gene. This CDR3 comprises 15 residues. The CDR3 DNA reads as TGTGCCAGCTCTTCCTCTCAGCGCCCAGGGAGTGAGCAGTTCTTC. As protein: CASSSSQRPGSEQFF.

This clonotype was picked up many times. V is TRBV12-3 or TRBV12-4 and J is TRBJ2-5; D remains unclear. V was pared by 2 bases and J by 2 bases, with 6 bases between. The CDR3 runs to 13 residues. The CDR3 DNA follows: TGTGCCAGCAGTTTAAGCCATCAAGAGACCCAGTACTTC. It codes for CASSLSHQETQYF.

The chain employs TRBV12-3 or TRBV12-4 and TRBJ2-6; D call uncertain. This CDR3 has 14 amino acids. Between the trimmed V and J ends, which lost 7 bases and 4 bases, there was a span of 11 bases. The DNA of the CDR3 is TGTGCCAGCACCCCGTTTGAGGGGGCCAACGTCCTGACTTTC. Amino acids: CASTPFEGANVLTF.